The rows below give T cell receptor beta chains drawn from one sample of a study of metastatic and nonmetastatic thyroid tumors. TCRdb redid the clone calls on the PCR reads using MiXCR. The sample has about 20,000 clones; about a sixth are singletons. Sequencing was done on a sample of tumor tissue. Source of these receptors: a female donor with papillary thyroid cancer or a benign thyroid nodule (not recorded which). Some clones in this sample may be carry-over from other donors' samples. Both conserved end residues are part of each CDR3. D genes are given only for firm matches. Only part of the rows carry a size: once, few, many, or a class if the clone is expanded.

d_call,v_call,j_call,clone_size,cdr3_length,cdr3_aa,cdr3_nt
-,TRBV7-9,TRBJ1-4,many,16,CASSLAGDSTNEKLFF,TGTGCCAGCAGCTTAGCGGGAGACTCAACTAATGAAAAACTGTTTTTT
-,TRBV12-3/TRBV12-4,TRBJ2-7,medium-sized,12,CASSFWGGEQYF,TGTGCCAGCAGTTTTTGGGGCGGCGAGCAGTACTTC
-,TRBV5-1,TRBJ1-1,many,12,CASSPLGTEAFF,TGCGCCAGCAGCCCACTTGGGACTGAAGCTTTCTTT
-,TRBV20-1,TRBJ1-4,many,12,CSARGSGEKLFF,TGCAGTGCTAGAGGATCAGGGGAAAAACTGTTTTTT
-,TRBV5-4,TRBJ2-2,few,17,CASSLARTWRWAVELFF,TGTGCCAGCAGCTTGGCCCGGACATGGAGATGGGCCGTGGAGCTGTTTTTT
TRBD1,TRBV28,TRBJ1-5,medium-sized,14,CASSLETGAGPQHF,TGTGCCAGCAGTTTGGAGACAGGGGCTGGGCCCCAGCATTTT
-,TRBV5-1,TRBJ2-7,-,14,CARSSKSESCEQYF,TGCGCCCGCAGCTCCAAATCCGAATCCTGCGAGCAGTACTTC
TRBD1,TRBV20-1,TRBJ2-1,many,13,CSESGTGPNEQFF,TGCAGTGAATCCGGGACAGGGCCTAATGAGCAGTTCTTC
TRBD1,TRBV6-2/TRBV6-3,TRBJ1-2,few,13,CASSWTGGYGYTF,TGTGCCAGCAGTTGGACAGGGGGCTATGGCTACACCTTC
TRBD2,TRBV20-1,TRBJ2-2,-,15,CSARDRSGSTGELFF,TGCAGTGCTAGAGATCGGAGCGGGAGTACCGGGGAGCTGTTTTTT
-,TRBV7-6,TRBJ2-2,many,12,CASSLALGELFF,TGTGCCAGCAGCTTAGCCCTCGGGGAGCTGTTTTTT
-,TRBV19,TRBJ2-7,medium-sized,13,CASSTGSWYEQYF,TGTGCCAGTAGTACAGGGAGTTGGTACGAGCAGTACTTC
TRBD2,TRBV27,TRBJ2-2,few,18,CASSPGLAWYSNTWELFF,TGTGCCAGCAGCCCGGGACTAGCGTGGTATAGCAACACCTGGGAGCTGTTTTTT
-,TRBV20-1,TRBJ1-5,many,16,CSPTGPTDYSNQPQHF,TGCAGTCCAACCGGACCGACAGATTATAGCAATCAGCCCCAGCATTTT
TRBD2,TRBV15,TRBJ2-1,many,17,CATSRDAASGRVGEQFF,TGTGCCACCAGCAGAGATGCGGCTAGCGGGAGGGTGGGTGAGCAGTTCTTC
TRBD1,TRBV6-1,TRBJ1-6,-,14,CASSNQFRGSPLHF,TGTGCCAGCAGTAACCAGTTCAGGGGGTCACCCCTCCACTTT
-,TRBV7-2,TRBJ1-1,many,13,CASSFRRESEAFF,TGTGCCAGCAGCTTCAGACGGGAGAGTGAAGCTTTCTTT
TRBD2,TRBV7-9,TRBJ2-2,many,15,CASSPSGGWGGELFF,TGTGCCAGCAGCCCCAGCGGGGGCTGGGGCGGGGAGCTGTTTTTT
-,TRBV10-3,TRBJ2-2,many,14,CAISVSGDTGELFF,TGTGCCATCAGTGTTTCGGGAGACACCGGGGAGCTGTTTTTT
-,TRBV12-3/TRBV12-4,TRBJ1-2,many,12,CASSSSNYGYTF,TGTGCCAGCAGTTCAAGCAACTATGGCTACACCTTC
-,TRBV7-9,TRBJ2-5,many,12,CASGPTQETQYF,TGTGCCAGCGGGCCGACTCAAGAGACCCAGTACTTC
TRBD1,TRBV10-3,TRBJ2-2,many,14,CAARTGGNTGELFF,TGTGCCGCTCGGACAGGGGGGAACACCGGGGAGCTGTTTTTT
-,TRBV7-2,TRBJ2-3,-,14,CASNPVRIGDTQYF,TGTGCCAGCAACCCGGTCCGGATCGGCGATACGCAGTATTTT
TRBD1,TRBV6-1,TRBJ2-5,many,15,CASTRGLPIQETQYF,TGTGCCAGCACAAGGGGGCTGCCGATCCAAGAGACCCAGTACTTC
-,TRBV5-1,TRBJ1-3,many,15,CASSSGPSSGNTIYF,TGCGCCAGCAGCTCAGGACCCAGCTCTGGAAACACCATATATTTT
-,TRBV19,TRBJ1-5,many,14,CASRTLQRDQPQHF,TGTGCCAGCCGGACTTTACAGAGAGATCAGCCCCAGCATTTT
-,TRBV3-2,TRBJ1-1,many,21,CASSHQRFLTGDLPMNTEAFF,TGTGCCAGCAGCCACCAACGCTTTCTGACAGGGGACCTACCTATGAACACTGAAGCTTTCTTT
TRBD1,TRBV5-1,TRBJ2-7,many,14,CASSSQGASYEQYF,TGCGCCAGCAGCTCACAGGGGGCCTCCTACGAGCAGTACTTC
-,TRBV20-1,TRBJ2-2,-,15,CSARDFWRDTGELFF,TGCAGTGCTAGAGATTTTTGGAGGGACACCGGGGAGCTGTTTTTT
-,TRBV2,TRBJ2-3,many,15,CASSERVGGTDTQYF,TGTGCCAGCAGTGAAAGGGTGGGAGGTACAGATACGCAGTATTTT
-,TRBV28,TRBJ2-7,few,16,CASSSGTRGSPYEQYF,TGTGCCAGCAGTTCCGGGACAAGAGGGAGCCCCTACGAGCAGTACTTC
-,TRBV19,TRBJ2-3,medium-sized,10,CASSSDTQYF,TGTGCCAGTAGCTCAGATACGCAGTATTTT